The 20 T cell receptor beta chains given below trace back to one sample, sequenced in a study of CD8 T cells in Susac syndrome (dated 2019 in TCRdb). The receptor library was made with the immunoSEQ multiplex PCR assay. RNA was extracted using the RNeasy kit, and roughly 0.45 to 1 microgram was reverse transcribed with random hexamers. The raw public reads went through TCRdb reprocessing: fastp at Q25, MiXCR clone calling, in-frame beta chains kept. Rows merge per CDR3 protein into single entries with the most common DNA and genes. The sample profile shows around 200,000 distinct CDR3 sequences; more than 85% of them were found once. Jointly, the top ten make up 0.15% to 0.2% of the sample. The material sequenced was CD8+ T cells from PBMCs. The receptors here all came from a human donor with Susac syndrome.

The V gene is TRBV6-4, the J gene TRBJ2-1; D is undetermined. This CDR3 contains 16 residues. V lost 0 bases and J lost 0, with 9 bases in between. CDR1 and CDR2 from the germline V gene are MRHNA and SNTAGT. The CDR3 region is CASSDSGGSSYNEQFF. The CDR3 DNA follows: TGTGCCAGCAGTGACTCTGGCGGAAGCTCCTACAATGAGCAGTTCTTC.

The chain combines TRBV4-1 with TRBJ1-1, with D unclear. Per the germline V gene, CDR1 is MGHRA and CDR2 is YSYEKL. V gave up 5 bases and J gave up 1 base, with 8 bases separating them. This CDR3 comprises 13 residues. The CDR3: CASSATRNTEAFF. As DNA, the CDR3 is TGCGCCAGCAGCGCTACTCGGAACACTGAAGCTTTCTTT.

The gene calls are TRBV7-3 and TRBJ2-1, with TRBD2 matching 9 bases. The CDR3 covers 16 residues. Germline CDR1 reads SGHTA; CDR2 reads FQGTGA. V lost 5 bases to trimming and J lost 10 bases; unmatched junction nucleotides: 15. The CDR3 DNA sequence: TGTGCCAGCAGCCCCGAAGGCGGGAGGGATGTGGGGGAGCAGTTCTTC. It encodes CASSPEGGRDVGEQFF.

This chain joins TRBV20-1 and TRBJ2-5; D uncertain. This CDR3 has 14 amino acids. CDR1 DFQATT and CDR2 SNEGSKA come from the germline V gene (reference sequence). Trimming pared 6 bases from V and 2 bases from J, leaving 16 bases between. The CDR3 here is CSAPREDGQETQYF. The CDR3 DNA follows: TGCAGTGCCCCGAGAGAGGATGGGCAAGAGACCCAGTACTTC.

The rearrangement uses TRBV6-5 and TRBJ2-7, with 7 positions matching TRBD2. Trimming removed 0 bases from V and 3 bases from J; junction bases left unmatched: 11. Germline V gene lookup returns CDR1 MNHEY and CDR2 SVGAGI. The CDR3 sequence is 17 residues long. Here the CDR3 DNA reads TGTGCCAGCAGTTACTCGGTATTTGGCGGGGGAGTCTACGAGCAGTACTTC. This codes for CASSYSVFGGGVYEQYF.

The genes are TRBV29-1 and TRBJ1-1; TRBD1 matches at 7 bases. V shed 5 bases and J 1 base; nucleotides not matched to a gene: 4. CDR1 SQVTM and CDR2 ANQGSEA come from the germline V gene. This CDR3 is 13 amino acids long. Here the CDR3 reads CSVQGQRNTEAFF. In DNA, the CDR3 is TGCAGCGTTCAGGGACAGAGGAACACTGAAGCTTTCTTT. Full variable domain (missing parts from reference TRBV29-1 and TRBJ1-1): SAVISQKPSRDICQRGTSLTIQCQVDSQVTMMFWYRQQPGQSLTLIATANQGSEATYESGFVIDKFPISRPNLTFSTLTVSNMSPEDSSIYLCSVQGQRNTEAFFGQGTRLTVV.

The genes are TRBV20-1 and TRBJ2-7, with D perhaps TRBD1 or TRBD2 (5 bases each). This CDR3 has 15 amino acids. V was cut by 5 bases and J by 0 bases, with 17 bases left in between. Germline V CDR1 and CDR2: DFQATT, SNEGSKA (reference sequence). CDR3 nucleotides: TGCAGTGCTTCACCCCGGGACCTCGGCTCCTACGAGCAGTACTTC. Encoded protein: CSASPRDLGSYEQYF.

This chain uses TRBV6-5 with TRBJ2-1; the match to TRBD2 covers 8 bases. Germline V gene data show CDR1 as MNHEY and CDR2 as SVGAGI. CDR3 length: 15 residues. Unmatched junction bases numbered 7, after V lost 2 bases and J lost 7 bases. The CDR3 DNA follows: TGTGCCAGCAGTTACCGTCCGGGGGGGCTTAATGAGCAGTTCTTC. Its translation is CASSYRPGGLNEQFF.

The rearrangement links TRBV12-3 or TRBV12-4 to TRBJ1-2; D gene ambiguous. The CDR3 consists of 11 residues. V dropped 6 bases and J dropped 4 bases, with 6 bases sitting between them. DNA of the CDR3: TGTGCCAGCAGGGGTACCTATGGCTACACCTTC. Translation: CASRGTYGYTF.

This clonotype was seen only once. This sequence joins TRBV5-1 and TRBJ2-1; D uncertain. Germline CDR1 and CDR2: SGHRS and YFSETQ. This CDR3 is built from 11 residues. V lost 4 bases and J 9 bases, leaving 8 bases between the germline ends. CDR3 residues: CASSDDLEQFF. CDR3 DNA sequence: TGCGCCAGCAGCGACGACCTTGAGCAGTTCTTC. The complete variable domain, with remaining parts taken from reference TRBV5-1 and TRBJ2-1, reads KAGVTQTPRYLIKTRGQQVTLSCSPISGHRSVSWYQQTPGQGLQFLFEYFSETQRNKGNFPGRFSGRQFSNSRSEMNVSTLELGDSALYLCASSDDLEQFFGPGTRLTVL.

The chain joins TRBV9 to TRBJ1-4; weak D call: TRBD1 (6 bases). This CDR3 comprises 14 residues. The germline gives CDR1 SGDLS, CDR2 YYNGEE. V was shortened by 1 base and J by 8 bases, with 12 bases between the two germline ends. The CDR3: CASSVTGSDEKLFF. Written as DNA, the CDR3 is TGTGCCAGCAGCGTAACAGGGAGTGACGAAAAACTGTTTTTT.

The count of this clonotype is one. V gene TRBV5-1 combines with J gene TRBJ2-1, with unresolved D. This CDR3 is built from 13 residues. V was clipped by 2 bases and J by 5 bases, with 8 bases between them. Per the germline V gene, CDR1 is SGHRS and CDR2 is YFSETQ. The CDR3, as DNA: TGCGCCAGCAGCTTAAGTGGGCACAATGAGCAGTTCTTC. This sequence encodes CASSLSGHNEQFF.

The chain is built from TRBV14 and TRBJ1-3; D perhaps matches TRBD1 (5 bases). The length of the CDR3 is 13 residues. The V gene's germline CDR1 is SGHDN and CDR2 FVKESK. The ends were cut back, 4 bases at V and 7 bases at J, with 11 bases in the middle. CDR3 residues: CASSPGLGNTIYF. As DNA, the CDR3 is TGTGCCAGCAGCCCGGGACTTGGGAACACCATATATTTT.

The chain couples TRBV28 to TRBJ2-7, with a tentative D call TRBD1 (5 bases). Trimming stripped 6 bases from V and 3 bases from J, with 12 bases between. CDR1 is MDHEN, CDR2 SYDVKM, per germline. The CDR3 sequence is 13 residues long. For the CDR3, the DNA is TGTGCCAGCAGGGAAGCCGGACACTACGAGCAGTACTTC. It translates to CASREAGHYEQYF. Based on the CDR3 plus reference TRBV28 and TRBJ2-7, the full variable domain is DVKVTQSSRYLVKRTGEKVFLECVQDMDHENMFWYRQDPGLGLRLIYFSYDVKMKEKGDIPEGYSVSREKKERFSLILESASTNQTSMYLCASREAGHYEQYFGPGTRLTVT.

The sample holds a few counts of this clonotype. The chain is built from TRBV5-1 and TRBJ2-5; D might be TRBD2 (6 bases). The V end lost 0 bases, the J end lost 5 bases, and 11 bases lay between the germline ends. The CDR3 sequence is 14 residues long. Germline lookup yields CDR1 SGHRS and CDR2 YFSETQ. CDR3 protein: CASSLAGRGETQYF. CDR3 nucleotides: TGCGCCAGCAGCTTGGCCGGGAGAGGGGAGACCCAGTACTTC.

This clonotype was detected once. V gene TRBV7-9 combines with J gene TRBJ2-6; 8 bases align to TRBD1. Germline CDR1 reads SEHNR; CDR2 reads FQNEAQ (reference sequence). The trim removed 7 bases at V and 1 base at J, leaving 6 bases unmatched. The CDR3 contains 16 residues. CDR3: CASKPQGVSGANVLTF. The CDR3 DNA follows: TGTGCCAGCAAGCCACAGGGGGTATCTGGGGCCAACGTCCTGACTTTC.

This chain uses TRBV27 with TRBJ2-7; D not certain. Germline V lookup: CDR1 MNHEY, CDR2 SMNVEV (reference sequence). V lost 2 bases to trimming and J lost 1 base, with 9 bases between them. The CDR3 consists of 14 residues. Written as DNA, the CDR3 is TGTGCCAGCAGTTTAAGGTCACAGTCCTACGAGCAGTACTTC. Translating gives CASSLRSQSYEQYF.

The CDR3 sequence: CASTYQGAGEAFF. The CDR3 DNA is TGTGCCAGCACCTACCAGGGGGCGGGTGAAGCTTTCTTT. The V gene is TRBV3-1, the J gene TRBJ1-1; TRBD1 matches at 8 bases. From germline, CDR1 is LGHDT and CDR2 YNNKEL (reference sequence). The CDR3 runs 13 residues. Trimming at V came to 7 bases and at J to 7 bases, leaving 8 bases not matched to a gene.

The chain combines TRBV20-1 with TRBJ1-5; 8 positions match TRBD1. The CDR3 is made up of 16 amino acids. The trim removed 3 bases at V and 0 bases at J, leaving 7 bases unmatched. The germline V gene encodes CDR1 DFQATT and CDR2 SNEGSKA (reference sequence). As DNA, the CDR3 is TGCAGTGCTAGTAAATCAGGGGGCATTAGCAATCAGCCCCAGCATTTT. It specifies CSASKSGGISNQPQHF.

The gene calls are TRBV7-2 and TRBJ1-5; TRBD1 might be the D (6 bases). This CDR3 has 15 amino acids. CDR1 is SGHTA, CDR2 FQGNSA, per germline. V gave up 1 base and J gave up 3 bases, with 10 bases separating them. CDR3 sequence reads: CASSLEQGYNQPQHF. The DNA of the CDR3 is TGTGCCAGCAGCTTAGAACAGGGCTACAATCAGCCCCAGCATTTT. Together with reference TRBV7-2 and TRBJ1-5, the CDR3 gives the full variable domain: GAGVSQSPSNKVTEKGKDVELRCDPISGHTALYWYRQSLGQGLEFLIYFQGNSAPDKSGLPSDRFSAERTGGSVSTLTIQRTQQEDSAVYLCASSLEQGYNQPQHFGDGTRLSIL.